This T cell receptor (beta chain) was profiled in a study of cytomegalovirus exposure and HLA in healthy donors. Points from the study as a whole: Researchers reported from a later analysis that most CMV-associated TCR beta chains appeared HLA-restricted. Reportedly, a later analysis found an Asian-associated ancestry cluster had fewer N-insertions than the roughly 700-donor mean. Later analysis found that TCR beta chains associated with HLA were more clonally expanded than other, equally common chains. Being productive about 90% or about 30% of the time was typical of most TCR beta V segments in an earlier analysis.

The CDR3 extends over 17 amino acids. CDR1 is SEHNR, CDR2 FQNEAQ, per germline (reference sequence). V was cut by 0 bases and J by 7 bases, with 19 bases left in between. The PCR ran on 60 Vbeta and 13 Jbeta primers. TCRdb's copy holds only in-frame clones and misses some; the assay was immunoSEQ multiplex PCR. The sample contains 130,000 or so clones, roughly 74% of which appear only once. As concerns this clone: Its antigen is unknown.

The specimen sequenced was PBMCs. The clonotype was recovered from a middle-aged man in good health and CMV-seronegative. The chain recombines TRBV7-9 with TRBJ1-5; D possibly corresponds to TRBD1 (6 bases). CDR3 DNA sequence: TGTGCCAGCAGCTTAGCGGTGGGAGGGATGGGGGGCCAGCCCCAGCATTTT. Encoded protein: CASSLAVGGMGGQPQHF.